This T cell receptor (beta chain) came from a study of tumor-infiltrating lymphocytes in primary liver carcinoma. Overall study context: The patients had histopathologically diagnosed primary liver carcinoma, and their disease was treated by surgical resection.

As for this clonotype: One end of the junction varies from germline; a read error may be responsible.

Germline CDR1 reads MNHNS; CDR2 reads SASEGT. This CDR3 contains 15 residues. The input was approximately 0.45 ug total RNA; TCR beta cDNA was made from it with a constant-region primer. Slightly modified ARM-PCR with three nested multiplex PCR rounds yielded TCR beta libraries. The first two PCR rounds, approximately 10 cycles each, used TRBV1-TRBV30 forward primers and a C-beta reverse primer. TCRdb analysed the multiplex PCR reads with MiXCR anew, one entry per CDR3 protein. The sample includes approximately 320,000 distinct CDR3 sequences, almost 60% of them seen just once. Unsorted whole blood supplied the blood RNA, and germline DNA was isolated too.

The sequence was collected from a woman aged 30 to 39 with primary liver carcinoma and hepatitis B virus infection. The rearrangement joins TRBV6-1 to TRBJ1-4; 8 bases are shared with TRBD1. Sequenced input: peripheral blood. The CDR3 sequence: CTSSGGQALHEKLFF. The CDR3, as DNA: TGTACCAGCAGTGGGGGACAGGCCCTACATGAAAAACTGTTTTTT.